These 32 T cell receptor beta chains came from one sample sequenced in a study of radiation and T cells in renal cell carcinoma. Time point in this sample: blood 4 weeks post-SBRT, at nephrectomy. Treatment denoted: 15 Gy SBRT to primary tumor, nephrectomy 4 weeks later. The table came from immunoSEQ multiplex PCR; TCRdb's copy has only in-frame clones and leaves some out. The profile covers around 100,000 clones, with 75% to 85% appearing a single time and approximately 7.2% taken by the ten largest. The specimen comprised blood, sampled from a patient whose treatment included radiotherapy and nephrectomy. Receptors originate from a man in his 60s with renal cell carcinoma.

The chain employs TRBV11-2 and TRBJ2-7; possibly TRBD2 for D (6 bases). Trimming stripped 2 bases from V and 2 bases from J, with 16 bases between. The CDR3 runs 16 residues. Germline assignment: CDR1 SGHAT and CDR2 FQNNGV. The CDR3 sequence is CASSLLVGGGPYEQYF. The CDR3 DNA reads TGTGCCAGCAGCTTACTTGTCGGGGGAGGCCCCTACGAGCAGTACTTC.

V and J are TRBV6-5 and TRBJ2-7; TRBD2 agrees at 9 bases. The ends lost 6 bases at V and 6 bases at J; junction bases unmatched: 6. Germline CDR1 and CDR2: MNHEY and SVGAGI. The CDR3 length is 13 residues. Here the CDR3 reads CASSPGTSPEQYF. The DNA for the CDR3 is TGTGCCAGCAGCCCCGGGACTAGCCCCGAGCAGTACTTC.

This clone came up a few times. The chain links TRBV28 to TRBJ1-1, with a tentative D call TRBD1 (6 bases). The CDR3 covers 14 residues. V was pared by 3 bases and J by 5 bases, with 13 bases between. Germline loops: CDR1 MDHEN, CDR2 SYDVKM. The CDR3 reads CASSFTGGRTEAFF. As DNA, the CDR3 is TGTGCCAGCAGTTTCACCGGGGGCCGGACTGAAGCTTTCTTT.

This chain connects TRBV15 to TRBJ2-3, with TRBD1 identical over 10 bases. The CDR3 is made up of 15 amino acids. Unmatched junction bases numbered 5, after V lost 3 bases and J lost 5 bases. Germline V CDR1 and CDR2: LNHNV, YYDKDF (reference sequence). CDR3 coding DNA: TGTGCCACCAGCAGGAGGGGACAGGGGAGAGATACGCAGTATTTT. It is translated as CATSRRGQGRDTQYF.

V and J are TRBV6-5 and TRBJ1-1; TRBD1 is a possible D gene (5 bases). Trimming pared 8 bases from V and 0 bases from J, leaving 13 bases between. Germline V gene lookup returns CDR1 MNHEY and CDR2 SVGAGI. The CDR3 runs to 14 residues. The CDR3 region is CASPPGTMNTEAFF. CDR3 nucleotides: TGTGCCAGCCCCCCAGGGACCATGAACACTGAAGCTTTCTTT.

This clone was counted once. The V call is TRBV30, the J call TRBJ2-5; perhaps TRBD1 as D (6 bases). V was cut by 0 bases and J by 5 bases, with 16 bases left in between. The CDR3 is 15 amino acids. Germline V gives CDR1 GTSNPN, CDR2 SVGIG (reference sequence). The CDR3 loop reads CAWSVQGAAWETQYF. CDR3 nucleotide sequence: TGTGCCTGGAGTGTACAGGGAGCGGCCTGGGAGACCCAGTACTTC.

The chain employs TRBV6-5 and TRBJ2-7, with TRBD2 matching over 7 bases. Germline CDR1 is MNHEY and CDR2 is SVGAGI. V shed 0 bases and J 7 bases; nucleotides not matched to a gene: 9. CDR3 length equals 15 residues. In DNA, the CDR3 is TGTGCCAGCAGTTACTCCCCATCGACTAGCCGAGAGCAGTACTTC. The encoded protein is CASSYSPSTSREQYF.

This chain connects TRBV5-1 to TRBJ2-5; TRBD1 agrees at 7 bases. The CDR3 has 15 amino acids. Germline V gene data show CDR1 as SGHRS and CDR2 as YFSETQ. V dropped 5 bases and J dropped 2; count of bases not matched to a gene: 9. This chain's CDR3 is CASSMTGSRQETQYF. The CDR3, as DNA: TGCGCCAGCAGTATGACAGGGAGTCGGCAAGAGACCCAGTACTTC.

About this clone itself: At one end, the junction sequence differs from germline, possibly due to a read error. The CDR3 spells CASSLYKDQGTQYF. For the CDR3, the DNA is TGCGCCAGCAGCCTCTACAAAGACCAAGGGACCCAGTACTTC. J is TRBJ2-5 and V is TRBV5-1; D call uncertain. Germline assignment: CDR1 SGHRS and CDR2 YFSETQ. The CDR3 runs to 14 residues.

The V and J genes are TRBV19 and TRBJ2-1, with TRBD2 identical over 9 bases. The CDR3 is 16 residues long. Per germline, CDR1 LNHDA and CDR2 SQIVND (reference sequence). V dropped 3 bases and J dropped 7; count of bases not matched to a gene: 10. The CDR3 region has the DNA TGTGCCAGTAGTATGCGTGGCGGGAGGGCGTCTAATGAGCAGTTCTTC. Protein product: CASSMRGGRASNEQFF.

This chain links TRBV27 with TRBJ2-1; D remains unclear. CDR1 MNHEY and CDR2 SMNVEV come from the germline V gene (reference sequence). The CDR3 has 15 residues. Trimming took off 6 bases at V and 4 bases at J, with 16 bases between the two ends. The CDR3, as DNA: TGTGCCAGCAGCCCCAGCTCCTCCGGGTACAATGAGCAGTTCTTC. Protein: CASSPSSSGYNEQFF.

This rearrangement joins TRBV6-1 to TRBJ2-6; 10 nucleotides agree with TRBD2. The length of the CDR3 is 19 residues. The V and J ends lost 3 bases and 0 bases, in that order; junction bases with no gene match: 8. CDR1 and CDR2 (germline): MNHNS, SASEGT. CDR3 DNA sequence: TGTGCCAGCAGTGACCCCACTACTAGCGGGGCCTCTGGGGCCAACGTCCTGACTTTC. Its protein is CASSDPTTSGASGANVLTF.

The V call is TRBV4-2, the J call TRBJ2-3; no reliable D call. Germline V gene data show CDR1 as LGHNA and CDR2 as YNFKEQ. V lost 6 bases, J lost 2 bases, and 15 bases lay in between. The CDR3 has 15 amino acids. CDR3 coding DNA: TGTGCCAGCAGAGAAGGATCCCACCCCACAGATACGCAGTATTTT. Translation: CASREGSHPTDTQYF.

The chain combines TRBV5-1 with TRBJ2-7; D possibly uses TRBD1 or TRBD2 (5 bases each). The length of the CDR3 is 14 residues. In germline, CDR1 is SGHRS, CDR2 YFSETQ. The ends were cut back, 2 bases at V and 0 bases at J, with 9 bases in the middle. CDR3 loop: CASSFAGSSYEQYF. CDR3 sequence (DNA): TGCGCCAGCAGCTTCGCAGGGAGCTCCTACGAGCAGTACTTC.

This clone was recorded at least ten times. The chain joins TRBV2 to TRBJ2-3, with TRBD1 matching 10 bases. This CDR3 comprises 15 residues. J lost 2 bases, V lost 6 bases, and 5 bases had no gene match. The germline CDR1 and CDR2 sequences are SNHLY and FYNNEI. CDR3 in DNA: TGTGCCAGCAGCGGGGGACAGGGGTCCACAGATACGCAGTATTTT. Its protein product is CASSGGQGSTDTQYF.

Only one count was recorded for this clone. This sequence joins TRBV15 and TRBJ2-1, with TRBD1 matching over 9 bases. The CDR3 length is 20 residues. From germline, CDR1 is LNHNV and CDR2 YYDKDF (reference sequence). Trimming took 3 bases from V and 6 from J; bases not matched to a gene: 21. CDR3 nucleotide sequence: TGTGCCACCAGCAGCGTAATTTTCACCTCTTCCGGGACAGGGACCAATGAGCAGTTCTTC. Protein product: CATSSVIFTSSGTGTNEQFF.

The V and J genes are TRBV4-2 and TRBJ2-3; D gene ambiguous. V was pared by 0 bases and J by 1 base, with 8 bases between. Germline CDR1 is LGHNA and CDR2 is YNFKEQ. The length of the CDR3 is 15 residues. The CDR3 nucleotides read TGTGCCAGCAGCCAAGAGCGGAGCCGCACAGATACGCAGTATTTT. The encoded protein is CASSQERSRTDTQYF.

The rearrangement joins TRBV4-1 to TRBJ2-7; D tentatively fits TRBD1 or TRBD2 (5 bases each). CDR1 MGHRA and CDR2 YSYEKL come from the germline V gene. The CDR3 consists of 16 residues. Between the trimmed V and J ends, which lost 4 bases and 7 bases, there was a span of 23 bases. CDR3 sequence: CASSRGPGRTEWEQYF. The DNA for the CDR3 is TGCGCCAGCAGCCGGGGACCAGGGAGAACTGAGTGGGAGCAGTACTTC.

In nucleotides, the CDR3 is TGTGCCAGCAGCACGGGACAGACCCAAGAGACCCAGTACTTC. Its translation is CASSTGQTQETQYF. V and J are TRBV9 and TRBJ2-5; 7 bases fit TRBD1. With 4 bases clipped from V and 1 base from J, the junction kept 4 bases outside the gene matches. The CDR3 has 14 residues. Germline lookup yields CDR1 SGDLS and CDR2 YYNGEE. The whole variable domain, filled in from reference TRBV9 and TRBJ2-5, reads DSGVTQTPKHLITATGQRVTLRCSPRSGDLSVYWYQQSLDQGLQFLIQYYNGEERAKGNILERFSAQQFPDLHSELNLSSLELGDSALYFCASSTGQTQETQYFGPGTRLLVL.

The gene calls are TRBV5-1 and TRBJ2-7; 10 bases match TRBD1. The germline gives CDR1 SGHRS, CDR2 YFSETQ. V was pared by 0 bases and J by 5 bases, with 8 bases of the junction left unmatched. The CDR3 consists of 16 residues. The CDR3 region is CASSLATLGTGDEQYF. The CDR3 nucleotides are TGCGCCAGCAGCTTGGCCACTTTAGGGACAGGGGACGAGCAGTACTTC.

The CDR3 DNA reads TGTGCCATCAGTCAACCGGACGGAGCTAGCACAGATACGCAGTATTTT. As protein: CAISQPDGASTDTQYF. The rearrangement uses TRBV10-3 and TRBJ2-3, with D unclear. V gave up 5 bases and J gave up 0 bases, with 15 bases separating them. In germline, CDR1 is ENHRY, CDR2 SYGVKD. CDR3 length equals 16 residues.

The genes are TRBV15 and TRBJ1-2; a weak D match, TRBD1 (6 bases). Germline V CDR1 and CDR2: LNHNV, YYDKDF (reference sequence). The CDR3 has 14 residues. V lost 4 bases and J lost 5, with 14 bases in between. The CDR3 is CATSKGTPDYGYTF. CDR3 DNA sequence: TGTGCCACCAGCAAAGGGACACCTGATTATGGCTACACCTTC.

The chain joins TRBV5-4 to TRBJ2-7; TRBD1 aligns across 10 bases. Losses at the gene ends were 4 bases for V and 5 bases for J; bases not matched to a gene: 9. The CDR3 is made up of 15 amino acids. CDR1 is SGHNT and CDR2 is YYREEE in the germline V gene (reference sequence). The CDR3 reads CASSPVGTGEDEQYF. The CDR3, as DNA: TGTGCCAGCAGCCCAGTGGGGACAGGGGAGGACGAGCAGTACTTC.

This clone was counted a single time. The rearrangement links TRBV2 to TRBJ2-1; 7 bases are a match to TRBD2. V shed 5 bases, J shed 5 bases, and the junction held 15 bases outside the gene matches. The CDR3 length is 17 residues. CDR1 SNHLY and CDR2 FYNNEI come from the germline V gene. Written as DNA, the CDR3 is TGTGCCAGCAGTCTTCGCCTAGCTTTCCGGGGGGACAATGAGCAGTTCTTC. Translation gives CASSLRLAFRGDNEQFF.

The chain combines TRBV27 with TRBJ2-2; 13 nucleotides align to TRBD2. Trimming removed 6 bases from V and 6 bases from J; junction bases left unmatched: 10. The CDR3 consists of 17 residues. Per the germline V gene, CDR1 is MNHEY and CDR2 is SMNVEV (reference sequence). This chain's CDR3 is CASSRTSGRRLAGELFF. DNA of the CDR3: TGTGCCAGCAGCCGGACTAGCGGGAGAAGATTAGCCGGGGAGCTGTTTTTT.

V usage is TRBV19 and J usage is TRBJ2-3; 13 positions agree with TRBD2. Germline CDR1 is LNHDA and CDR2 is SQIVND (reference sequence). This CDR3 spans 16 amino acids. The V gene end was trimmed by 4 bases and the J gene end by 6 bases; junction bases not matched to a gene: 7. CDR3 loop: CASSTPRTSGSDTQYF. The CDR3 DNA sequence: TGTGCCAGTAGTACCCCACGGACTAGCGGGAGTGATACGCAGTATTTT.

The chain combines TRBV30 with TRBJ1-3; possible D gene TRBD1, 6 bases. Germline assignment: CDR1 GTSNPN and CDR2 SVGIG (reference sequence). Trimming removed 7 bases at V and 2 bases at J, with 12 bases between. This CDR3 comprises 13 residues. CDR3 amino acids: CAFPDSPGNTIYF. The CDR3 bases are TGTGCCTTCCCGGACAGCCCTGGAAACACCATATATTTT.

Concerning this clone: The junction departs from the called germline gene at one end, perhaps through a read error. This chain links TRBV28 with TRBJ2-7, with a weak D call TRBD2 (7 bases). The CDR3 extends over 10 amino acids. Germline V lookup: CDR1 MDHEN, CDR2 SYDVKM. The DNA of the CDR3 is TGTGCCAGCAGCGGGGGGCGAATGGCCTTC. Translated, it gives CASSGGRMAF.

V and J are TRBV7-9 and TRBJ2-1; possible D gene TRBD2, 5 bases. The CDR3 runs to 15 residues. Trimming took 2 bases from V and 0 from J, leaving 8 bases between them. The germline CDR1 and CDR2 sequences are SEHNR and FQNEAQ (reference sequence). The CDR3 protein is CASSLTGSSYNEQFF. The CDR3 bases are TGTGCCAGCAGCTTAACTGGGAGCTCCTACAATGAGCAGTTCTTC.

This sequence joins TRBV5-1 and TRBJ1-1, with 8 bases fitting TRBD1. The CDR3 contains 15 residues. V dropped 3 bases and J dropped 4; count of bases not matched to a gene: 8. Germline values: CDR1 SGHRS, CDR2 YFSETQ. The DNA for the CDR3 is TGCGCCAGCAGCTCTCCCGAGACAGGGGTCACTGAAGCTTTCTTT. Protein sequence: CASSSPETGVTEAFF.

In DNA, the CDR3 is TGCGCCAGCAGCCCTTCTTTTACTAGCGACGAGCAGTACTTC. Residues: CASSPSFTSDEQYF. The chain couples TRBV5-1 to TRBJ2-7; 7 bases map to TRBD2. CDR1 is SGHRS and CDR2 is YFSETQ in the germline V gene. The CDR3 spans 14 residues. Trimming at V came to 4 bases and at J to 5 bases, leaving 9 bases not matched to a gene.

DNA of the CDR3: TGTGCCAGCAGCTCGACAGGACAGGAAGCTTTCTTT. Translation: CASSSTGQEAFF. The rearrangement links TRBV5-8 to TRBJ1-1; D is perhaps TRBD1 (6 bases). Trimming cost V 3 bases and J 8 bases, with 11 bases left between them. The germline V gene has CDR1 SGHTS and CDR2 YDEGEE. The CDR3 sequence is 12 residues long.